Following are 7 T cell receptor beta chains from one sample sequenced in a study of blood T cells in healthy people across ages. Primed by a sample-barcoded 5' primer and a J-beta primer mix, a second PCR proceeded for 7 to 11 cycles. TCRdb passed the 5' RACE reads through MiXCR, listing each CDR3 protein once. The sample has some 640,000 distinct CDR3 sequences, 49% seen once; the top ten hold 25% to 35%. The source material was blood. These receptors originate from an older woman in good health.

The J gene is TRBJ1-2, the V gene TRBV20-1; D is undetermined. The CDR3 sequence is 13 residues long. V was shortened by 2 bases and J by 5 bases, with 12 bases between the two germline ends. Germline CDR1 reads DFQATT; CDR2 reads SNEGSKA (reference sequence). CDR3 region: CSARNEVRYGYTF. In DNA form, the CDR3 reads TGCAGTGCTAGAAATGAGGTCAGGTATGGCTACACCTTC.

V and J are TRBV7-3 and TRBJ2-2; a possible D gene is TRBD1 (5 bases). The CDR3 runs 17 residues. CDR1 and CDR2 (germline): SGHTA, FQGTGA. V lost 7 bases, J lost 1 base, and 19 bases lay in between. The CDR3 loop is CASTSLVGQGNTGELFF. In nucleotides, the CDR3 is TGTGCCAGCACCTCTCTAGTGGGGCAGGGGAACACCGGGGAGCTGTTTTTT.

On this clonotype itself: An end of the junction does not agree with germline; a read error may underlie this. The rearrangement links TRBV6-6 to TRBJ2-5; D perhaps matches TRBD1 (7 bases). The V gene's germline CDR1 is MNHNY and CDR2 SVGAGI (reference sequence). The CDR3 is 16 residues long. The CDR3 bases are TGTGCCAACAGTTACGGGCTTGGAGGGGGCTATGAGACCCAGTACTTC. This encodes CANSYGLGGGYETQYF.

This chain connects TRBV30 to TRBJ2-7; D unresolved. The V gene's germline CDR1 is GTSNPN and CDR2 SVGIG (reference sequence). This CDR3 contains 12 residues. Trimming left V 2 bases short and J 4 bases short, with 9 bases between. CDR3 protein: CAWSLRLYEQYF. The DNA of the CDR3 is TGTGCCTGGAGTCTAAGGCTTTACGAGCAGTACTTC.

V and J are TRBV20-1 and TRBJ2-5; the D gene is possibly TRBD1 (5 bases). This CDR3 is built from 13 residues. The germline CDR1 and CDR2 sequences are DFQATT and SNEGSKA (reference sequence). With 7 bases removed from V and 5 bases from J, the gap between germline ends came to 17 bases. The CDR3, as DNA: TGCAGTGTCCCGGACAACGTAAGGGAGACCCAGTACTTC. Amino acids: CSVPDNVRETQYF.

This rearrangement joins TRBV20-1 to TRBJ2-2, with a tentative D call TRBD2 (5 bases). The length of the CDR3 is 11 residues. Germline CDR1 is DFQATT and CDR2 is SNEGSKA (reference sequence). The V end lost 6 bases, the J end lost 4 bases, and 6 bases lay between the germline ends. The CDR3 protein is CSAGITGELFF. In DNA, the CDR3 is TGCAGTGCCGGGATCACCGGGGAGCTGTTTTTT.

This chain links TRBV7-3 with TRBJ2-1, with D possibly being TRBD2 (6 bases). The V and J ends lost 0 bases and 6 bases respectively, with 9 bases between them. In germline, CDR1 is SGHTA, CDR2 FQGTGA. There are 14 residues in the CDR3. CDR3 amino acids: CASSLTPSANEQFF. Written as DNA, the CDR3 is TGTGCCAGCAGCTTAACGCCTAGCGCCAATGAGCAGTTCTTC. Looking up the rest from reference TRBV7-3 and TRBJ2-1 gives the full variable domain: GAGVSQTPSNKVTEKGKYVELRCDPISGHTALYWYRQSLGQGPEFLIYFQGTGAADDSGLPNDRFFAVRPEGSVSTLKIQRTERGDSAVYLCASSLTPSANEQFFGPGTRLTVL.